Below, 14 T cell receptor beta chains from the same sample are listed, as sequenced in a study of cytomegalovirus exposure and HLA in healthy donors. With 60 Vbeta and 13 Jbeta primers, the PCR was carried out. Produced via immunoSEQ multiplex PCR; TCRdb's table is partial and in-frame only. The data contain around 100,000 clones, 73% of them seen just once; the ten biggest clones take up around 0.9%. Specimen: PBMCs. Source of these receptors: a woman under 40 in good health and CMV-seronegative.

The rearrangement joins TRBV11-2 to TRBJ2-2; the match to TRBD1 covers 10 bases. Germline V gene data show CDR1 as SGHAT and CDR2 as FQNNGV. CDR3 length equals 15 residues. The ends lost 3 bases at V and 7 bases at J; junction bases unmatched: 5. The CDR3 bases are TGTGCCAGCAGCTTGACAGGGGGCGACGGCGGGGAGCTGTTTTTT. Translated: CASSLTGGDGGELFF.

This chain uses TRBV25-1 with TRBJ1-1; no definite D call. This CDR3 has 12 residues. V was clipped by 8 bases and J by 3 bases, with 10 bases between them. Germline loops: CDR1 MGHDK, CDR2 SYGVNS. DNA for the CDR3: TGTGCCAGCCGGGGAGGACACACTGAAGCTTTCTTT. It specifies CASRGGHTEAFF.

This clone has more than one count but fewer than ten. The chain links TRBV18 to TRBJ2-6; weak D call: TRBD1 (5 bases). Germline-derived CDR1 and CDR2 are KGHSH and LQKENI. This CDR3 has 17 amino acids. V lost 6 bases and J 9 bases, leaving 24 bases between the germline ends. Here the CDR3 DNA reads TGTGCCAGCTCCCGATCTTCAACCCAGGGTAAAGGCAACGTCCTGACTTTC. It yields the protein CASSRSSTQGKGNVLTF.

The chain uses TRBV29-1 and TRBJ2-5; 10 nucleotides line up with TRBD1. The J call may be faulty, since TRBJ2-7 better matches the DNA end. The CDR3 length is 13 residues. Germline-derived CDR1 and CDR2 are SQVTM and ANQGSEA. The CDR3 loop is CSVGGTGVHEQYF. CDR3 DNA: TGCAGCGTTGGTGGGACAGGGGTCCACGAGCAGTACTTC.

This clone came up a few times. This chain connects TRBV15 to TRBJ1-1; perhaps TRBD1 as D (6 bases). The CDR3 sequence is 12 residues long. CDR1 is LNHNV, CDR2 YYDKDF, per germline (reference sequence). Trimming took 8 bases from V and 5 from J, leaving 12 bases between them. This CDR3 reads CATGKGGTEAFF. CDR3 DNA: TGTGCCACCGGGAAAGGGGGTACTGAAGCTTTCTTT.

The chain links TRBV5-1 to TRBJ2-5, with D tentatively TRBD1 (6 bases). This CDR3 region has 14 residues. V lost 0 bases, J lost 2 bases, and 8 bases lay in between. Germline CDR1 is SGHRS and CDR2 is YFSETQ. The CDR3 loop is CASSLDRVQETQYF. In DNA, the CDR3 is TGCGCCAGCAGCTTGGACAGGGTACAAGAGACCCAGTACTTC.

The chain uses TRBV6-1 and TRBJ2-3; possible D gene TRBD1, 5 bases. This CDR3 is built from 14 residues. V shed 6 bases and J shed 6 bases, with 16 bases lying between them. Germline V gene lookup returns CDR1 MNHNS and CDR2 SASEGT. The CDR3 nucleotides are TGTGCCAGCAGGCCGACAGCTGGGGTGGATACGCAGTATTTT. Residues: CASRPTAGVDTQYF.

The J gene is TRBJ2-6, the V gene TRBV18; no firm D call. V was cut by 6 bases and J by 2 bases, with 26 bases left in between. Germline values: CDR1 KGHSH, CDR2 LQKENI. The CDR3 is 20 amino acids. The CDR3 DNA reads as TGTGCCAGCTCCCCGGCGTATAGACATCGCCTTCCCGCTGGGGCCAACGTCCTGACTTTC. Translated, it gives CASSPAYRHRLPAGANVLTF.

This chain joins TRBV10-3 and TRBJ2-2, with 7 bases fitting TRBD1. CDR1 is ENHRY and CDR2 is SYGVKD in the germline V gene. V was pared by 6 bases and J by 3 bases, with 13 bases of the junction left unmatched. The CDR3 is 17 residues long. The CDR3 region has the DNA TGTGCCATCAGGACCCCATCGACAGGGAGAGACACCGGGGAGCTGTTTTTT. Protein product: CAIRTPSTGRDTGELFF.

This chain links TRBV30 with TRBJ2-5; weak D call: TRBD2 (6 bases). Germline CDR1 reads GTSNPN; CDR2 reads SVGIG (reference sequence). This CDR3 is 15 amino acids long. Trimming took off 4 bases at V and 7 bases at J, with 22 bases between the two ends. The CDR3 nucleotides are TGTGCCTGGAATGAGATGTGGGAGGAGTTTGGGACCCAGTACTTC. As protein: CAWNEMWEEFGTQYF.

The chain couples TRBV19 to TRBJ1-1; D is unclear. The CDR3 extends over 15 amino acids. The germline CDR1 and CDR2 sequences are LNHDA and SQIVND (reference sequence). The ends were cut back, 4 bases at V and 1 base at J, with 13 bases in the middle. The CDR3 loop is CASSNRRPPNTEAFF. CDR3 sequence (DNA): TGTGCCAGTAGTAATAGGAGACCGCCGAACACTGAAGCTTTCTTT.

In DNA form, the CDR3 reads TGTGCCAGCAGCACCCGGGGACAAAATCAGCCCCAGCATTTT. Amino acid sequence: CASSTRGQNQPQHF. The V and J genes are TRBV5-4 and TRBJ1-5, with a tentative D call TRBD1 (6 bases). The CDR3 spans 14 residues. Germline assignment: CDR1 SGHNT and CDR2 YYREEE (reference sequence). V lost 4 bases and J 4 bases, leaving 12 bases between the germline ends. Variable domain in full (rest from reference TRBV5-4 and TRBJ1-5): ETGVTQSPTHLIKTRGQQVTLRCSSQSGHNTVSWYQQALGQGPQFIFQYYREEENGRGNFPPRFSGLQFPNYSSELNVNALELDDSALYLCASSTRGQNQPQHFGDGTRLSIL.

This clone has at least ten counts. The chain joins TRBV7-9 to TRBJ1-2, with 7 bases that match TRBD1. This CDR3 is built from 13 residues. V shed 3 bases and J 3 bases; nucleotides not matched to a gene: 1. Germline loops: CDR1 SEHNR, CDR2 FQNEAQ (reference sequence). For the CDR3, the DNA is TGTGCCAGCAGCTTCGGACAGGACTATGGCTACACCTTC. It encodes CASSFGQDYGYTF. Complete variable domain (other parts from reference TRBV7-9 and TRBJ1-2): DTGVSQNPRHKITKRGQNVTFRCDPISEHNRLYWYRQTLGQGPEFLTYFQNEAQLEKSRLLSDRFSAERPKGSFSTLEIQRTEQGDSAMYLCASSFGQDYGYTFGSGTRLTVV.

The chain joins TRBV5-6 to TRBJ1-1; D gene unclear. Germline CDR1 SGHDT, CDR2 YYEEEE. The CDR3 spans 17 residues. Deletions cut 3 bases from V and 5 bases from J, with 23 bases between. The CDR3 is CASSSDWPAPGRTEAFF. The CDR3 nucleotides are TGTGCCAGCAGCTCGGATTGGCCCGCCCCGGGAAGAACTGAAGCTTTCTTT.